This T cell receptor beta chain emerged from a study of cytomegalovirus exposure and HLA in healthy donors (dated by TCRdb to 2015 to 2018). Notes on the research overall: According to a later analysis, the roughly 120 validation repertoires were produced on the same platform as the roughly 600 repertoires of the first cohort. The aim of the study was to test whether cataloging public T cell receptors could identify signatures of past pathogen exposure. A separate validation cohort of more than 100 different subjects was used in addition to the approximately 670-subject first cohort. To predict cytomegalovirus infection status, the study combined high-throughput TCR immunosequencing, statistical association of individual TCRs with disease status, and machine learning. The paper as a whole reports these results and caveats: A total of 164 TCR beta chains were listed by the study as associated with cytomegalovirus. Cytomegalovirus status was reported to be diagnosed by the classifier with high specificity and sensitivity in both the original and validation cohorts. In vitro tests confirmed that three of the cytomegalovirus-associated TCR beta chains recognize cytomegalovirus antigens. The authors suggested that the approach could potentially be generalized to other disease states and immunological phenotypes. Most TCR sequences were observed very rarely across donors, whereas some public TCRs were present in many individuals. A later analysis had no HLA typing for the validation cohort, so co-occurrence there was scored across all 130 or so repertoires. Subsequent analysis determined that TCRs grouped into clusters in the first cohort also showed a tendency toward co-occurrence across the roughly 120 validation repertoires, and roughly 95% of cluster scores exceeded 0.

The library was obtained by the immunoSEQ multiplex PCR assay. The study's own analysis went as follows. A statistical classification framework was developed to diagnose cytomegalovirus status using the catalog of TCR beta chain sequences. In TCRdb, the immuneACCESS table is reduced to in-frame sequences with V and J assigned. These tables do not hold every clone; where another copy was compared, an unresolved V gene accounts for under half, and the others remain unexplained. V and J calls and clone size come straight from that table; D and trimming were deduced from the DNA. The sample table holds roughly 270,000 clones, of which approximately 88% were seen once. The top ten constitute about 0.85% of the sample. V ends up 4 bases short and J 4 bases short, with an unmatched junction base count of 6. Reading the germline V gene gives CDR1 KGHSY and CDR2 FQNENV. The CDR3 runs 15 residues from the cysteine to the phenylalanine. This entry keeps only the CDR3 DNA: 45 bases, framed from base 1.

Notes on this clone: No antigen is known for it. Within one base of it there is no much larger clone, and no base qualities were kept.

The donors belonged to the validation cohort of around 110 subjects, which was separate from the approximately 610-subject first cohort. The clonotype was recovered from a young woman in good health and CMV-seronegative. Sequencing was done on a sample of PBMCs. This sequence uses TRBV16 and TRBJ2-7; the central 11 bases match TRBD1. The CDR3 loop reads CASSPPGQGGYEQYF. The bases are TGTGCCAGCAGCCCACCGGGACAGGGGGGTTACGAGCAGTACTTC.